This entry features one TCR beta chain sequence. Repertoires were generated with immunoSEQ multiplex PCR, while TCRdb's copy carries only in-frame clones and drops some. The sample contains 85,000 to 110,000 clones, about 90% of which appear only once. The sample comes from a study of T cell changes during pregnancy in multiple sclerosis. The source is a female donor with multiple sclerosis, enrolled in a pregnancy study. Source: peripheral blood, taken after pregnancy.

The DNA of the CDR3 is TGTGCCAGCAGCTTAGCGGAGGTAGATACGCAGTATTTT. It specifies CASSLAEVDTQYF. This sequence joins TRBV7-2 and TRBJ2-3; weak D call: TRBD2 (5 bases). Trimming stripped 0 bases from V and 5 bases from J, with 6 bases between. The germline CDR1 and CDR2 sequences are SGHTA and FQGNSA. The CDR3 extends over 13 amino acids. The complete variable domain, with remaining parts taken from reference TRBV7-2 and TRBJ2-3, reads GAGVSQSPSNKVTEKGKDVELRCDPISGHTALYWYRQSLGQGLEFLIYFQGNSAPDKSGLPSDRFSAERTGGSVSTLTIQRTQQEDSAVYLCASSLAEVDTQYFGPGTRLTVL.